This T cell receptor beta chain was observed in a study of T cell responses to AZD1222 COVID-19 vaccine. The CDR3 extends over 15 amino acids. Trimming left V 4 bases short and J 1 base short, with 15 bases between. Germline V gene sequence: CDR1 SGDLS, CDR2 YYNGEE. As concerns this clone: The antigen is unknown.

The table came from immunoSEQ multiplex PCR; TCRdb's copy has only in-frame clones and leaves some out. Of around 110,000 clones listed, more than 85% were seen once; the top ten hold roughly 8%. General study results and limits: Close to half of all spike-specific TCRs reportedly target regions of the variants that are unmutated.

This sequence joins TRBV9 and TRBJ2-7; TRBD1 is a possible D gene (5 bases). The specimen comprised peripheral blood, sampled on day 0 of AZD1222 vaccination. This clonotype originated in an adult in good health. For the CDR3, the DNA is TGTGCCAGCAGCCCCCTTTGGACACCTTCCTACGAGCAGTACTTC. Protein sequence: CASSPLWTPSYEQYF.